This TCR beta chain derives from a study of Graves' ophthalmopathy and Graves' hyperthyroidism. About the study: Peripheral blood sampling preceded any treatment and occurred at initial diagnosis. Overall study findings and caveats: Built on 13 signatures, a model told ophthalmopathy apart from stable hyperthyroidism with approximately 91% sensitivity and around 80% specificity.

Moderate-to-severe activity, CAS ≥3, NOSPECS ≥4 and duration under 3 months were recorded for donors with ophthalmopathy. This CDR3 has 17 residues. Researchers took RNA transcripts and amplified TCR beta CDR3 regions from them. Second-round multiplex PCR came after first-round RT-PCR with HTBI primers. TCRdb re-derived calls from the multiplex PCR reads in MiXCR, one entry per CDR3 protein. The table records hundreds of thousands of distinct CDR3 sequences, over 40% of them present only once. About this clonotype: The antigen is unknown. The junction differs from germline at one of its ends, possibly a read error.

Material: peripheral blood. The chain links TRBV12-3 or TRBV12-4 to TRBJ2-2; maybe TRBD1 (6 bases). The clonotype originates from an adult man with Graves' ophthalmopathy. CDR3 in amino acids: CANSDDQGSFNTGELFF. For the CDR3, the DNA is TGTGCCAACAGTGATGATCAGGGGTCGTTCAACACCGGGGAGCTGTTTTTT.